This entry lists 21 T cell receptor beta chains sequenced from one sample in a study of breast tumors, draining lymph nodes, adjacent tissues. Using its own MiXCR run on the multiplex PCR reads, TCRdb lists one record per CDR3 protein. This table has more than 10,000 distinct CDR3 sequences, about 70% appearing once. The sample comprised tumor-adjacent breast tissue. The receptors were gathered from a female donor with breast cancer. Some clones in this sample may be carry-over from other donors' samples.

J is TRBJ1-2 and V is TRBV4-2, with D possibly being TRBD1 (6 bases). This CDR3 is built from 15 residues. Germline CDR1 is LGHNA and CDR2 is YNFKEQ. Trimming removed 0 bases at V and 4 bases at J, with 12 bases between. CDR3: CASSQENQGFYGYTF. DNA for the CDR3: TGTGCCAGCAGCCAAGAGAATCAGGGGTTCTATGGCTACACCTTC.

The chain combines TRBV3-1 with TRBJ2-7; 12 bases map to TRBD2. The germline V gene has CDR1 LGHDT and CDR2 YNNKEL (reference sequence). The CDR3 runs to 15 residues. V lost 4 bases to trimming and J lost 2 bases; unmatched junction nucleotides: 3. The CDR3 DNA reads as TGTGCCAGCAGCCTAGGACTAGCGGGACCCTACGAGCAGTACTTC. It codes for CASSLGLAGPYEQYF.

The table lists this clonotype with many counts. The chain uses TRBV13 and TRBJ2-2, with D unresolved. Germline-derived CDR1 and CDR2 are PRHDT and FYEKMQ (reference sequence). The CDR3 covers 15 residues. Trimming cost V 4 bases and J 3 bases, with 12 bases left between them. The CDR3 sequence: CASSSRQIYTGELFF. CDR3 coding DNA: TGTGCCAGCAGCTCCCGACAAATTTACACCGGGGAGCTGTTTTTT.

The gene calls are TRBV19 and TRBJ1-5; perhaps TRBD1 as D (6 bases). Germline lookup yields CDR1 LNHDA and CDR2 SQIVND (reference sequence). The V gene lost 3 bases and the J gene lost 4 bases, with 22 bases spanning the gap. The CDR3 consists of 18 residues. In DNA, the CDR3 is TGTGCCAGTAGTATCCGAGGACAGTTGGGGGGTGCAAATCAGCCCCAGCATTTT. Protein: CASSIRGQLGGANQPQHF.

There are many counts of this clonotype. V usage is TRBV6-4 and J usage is TRBJ2-1; 10 bases are shared with TRBD1. Germline CDR1 MRHNA, CDR2 SNTAGT. V trimming: 3 bases; J trimming: 4 bases; junction bases outside the gene matches: 6. The CDR3 extends over 16 amino acids. CDR3 in amino acids: CASSEFMGQGYNEQFF. CDR3 bases: TGTGCCAGCAGTGAATTTATGGGACAGGGGTACAATGAGCAGTTCTTC.

The V and J genes are TRBV7-9 and TRBJ1-4; D perhaps matches TRBD1 (5 bases). V shed 3 bases and J shed 8 bases, with 13 bases lying between them. The CDR3 runs to 14 residues. CDR1 is SEHNR, CDR2 FQNEAQ, per germline (reference sequence). CDR3 region: CASSLSQGGEKLFF. In DNA form, the CDR3 reads TGTGCCAGCAGCTTGTCCCAGGGTGGGGAAAAACTGTTTTTT.

This clonotype has more than one count but fewer than ten. J is TRBJ2-4 and V is TRBV6-1, with D maybe TRBD1 (7 bases). This CDR3 is 17 amino acids long. The germline V gene encodes CDR1 MNHNS and CDR2 SASEGT. The V gene lost 1 base and the J gene lost 3 bases, with 16 bases spanning the gap. The CDR3, as DNA: TGTGCCAGCAGTGAAGTGGGGGCAGGGGGGAACAAAAACATTCAGTACTTC. Amino acids: CASSEVGAGGNKNIQYF.

This sequence joins TRBV15 and TRBJ1-6, with unresolved D. The CDR3 length is 13 residues. V gave up 5 bases and J gave up 8 bases, with 10 bases separating them. Germline V CDR1 and CDR2: LNHNV, YYDKDF (reference sequence). The CDR3 spells CATSPRADSPLHF. DNA for the CDR3: TGTGCCACCAGCCCCCGGGCGGATTCACCCCTCCACTTT.

This clonotype was seen only once. This chain links TRBV7-2 with TRBJ2-3, with 13 positions matching TRBD2. Germline values: CDR1 SGHTA, CDR2 FQGNSA. CDR3 size: 18 residues. J gave up 6 bases and V 3 bases, and 12 bases lay outside the gene matches. The CDR3 DNA is TGTGCCAGCAGCTTCCTTTTGAATGGACTAGCGGGGGCGGATACGCAGTATTTT. It is translated as CASSFLLNGLAGADTQYF. Variable domain in full (rest from reference TRBV7-2 and TRBJ2-3): GAGVSQSPSNKVTEKGKDVELRCDPISGHTALYWYRQSLGQGLEFLIYFQGNSAPDKSGLPSDRFSAERTGGSVSTLTIQRTQQEDSAVYLCASSFLLNGLAGADTQYFGPGTRLTVL.

This chain uses TRBV7-2 with TRBJ2-7; possible D gene TRBD2, 7 bases. V was clipped by 5 bases and J by 5 bases, with 13 bases between them. In germline, CDR1 is SGHTA, CDR2 FQGNSA. The CDR3 is 13 amino acids. The CDR3 sequence is CASSTLGGDEQYF. CDR3 nucleotide sequence: TGTGCCAGCAGCACATTAGGGGGGGACGAGCAGTACTTC.

This chain joins TRBV7-9 and TRBJ2-5; TRBD2 agrees at 8 bases. The CDR3 is 16 amino acids. The V gene end was trimmed by 6 bases and the J gene end by 4 bases; junction bases not matched to a gene: 13. The germline gives CDR1 SEHNR, CDR2 FQNEAQ (reference sequence). The CDR3 DNA reads as TGTGCCAGCAGTTTCGGGACTAGTATTTCGGGAGAGACCCAGTACTTC. The encoded protein is CASSFGTSISGETQYF.

This clonotype was counted ten times or more. The rearrangement uses TRBV27 and TRBJ1-5; D may be TRBD1 (5 bases). The ends were cut back, 4 bases at V and 0 bases at J, with 7 bases in the middle. The germline gives CDR1 MNHEY, CDR2 SMNVEV (reference sequence). This CDR3 region has 14 residues. The CDR3 loop is CASSWDGSNQPQHF. CDR3 in DNA: TGTGCCAGCAGTTGGGACGGTAGCAATCAGCCCCAGCATTTT.

The chain has TRBV4-1 and TRBJ2-3, with D possibly called TRBD1 or TRBD2 (5 bases each). The germline CDR1 and CDR2 sequences are MGHRA and YSYEKL. V lost 4 bases, J lost 2 bases, and 13 bases lay in between. The CDR3 has 15 residues. The CDR3 loop reads CASSPSGGHTDTQYF. The DNA of the CDR3 is TGCGCCAGCAGCCCGAGCGGCGGACACACAGATACGCAGTATTTT.

The chain employs TRBV18 and TRBJ2-5, with unresolved D. This CDR3 is 12 amino acids long. The germline V and J ends were trimmed by 3 bases and 5 bases, with 7 bases remaining between them. Germline V gene lookup returns CDR1 KGHSH and CDR2 LQKENI. Here the CDR3 reads CASSPNRETQYF. The CDR3 nucleotides are TGTGCCAGCTCACCTAACCGGGAGACCCAGTACTTC.

The chain joins TRBV11-3 to TRBJ2-5; no clear D. Germline-derived CDR1 and CDR2 are SGHNT and YENEEA. Trimming shortened V by 5 bases and J by 5 bases, and 9 bases separated the two germline ends. The CDR3 covers 12 residues. CDR3 DNA: TGTGCCAGCAGCGATAGTTGGGAGACCCAGTACTTC. It specifies CASSDSWETQYF.

This clonotype qualifies as medium-sized. The CDR3 reads CASSLFGTGTDTQYF. The CDR3 coding sequence is TGTGCCAGCAGCTTATTCGGGACAGGCACAGATACGCAGTATTTT. The genes are TRBV7-3 and TRBJ2-3; TRBD1 agrees at 7 bases. The CDR3 covers 15 residues. Losses at the gene ends were 2 bases for V and 1 base for J; bases not matched to a gene: 3. Germline V lookup: CDR1 SGHTA, CDR2 FQGTGA.

Sample share makes this clonotype medium-sized. CDR3 sequence: CASSLEAGGEQYF. DNA for the CDR3: TGTGCCAGCAGCTTAGAAGCAGGGGGCGAGCAGTACTTC. This rearrangement joins TRBV7-8 to TRBJ2-7; 7 nucleotides match TRBD1. This CDR3 is 13 amino acids long. The V segment lost 1 base and the J segment 6 bases; nucleotides outside the gene matches: 3. Germline V gene sequence: CDR1 SGHVS, CDR2 FQNEAQ.

V is TRBV19 and J is TRBJ2-3, with no clear D. Germline CDR1 is LNHDA and CDR2 is SQIVND (reference sequence). Trimming removed 1 base at V and 1 base at J, with 6 bases between. The CDR3 totals 14 residues. This chain's CDR3 is CASSIAQGTDTQYF. The CDR3 DNA sequence: TGTGCCAGTAGTATAGCCCAGGGCACAGATACGCAGTATTTT.

This clonotype has more than one count but fewer than ten. This chain uses TRBV7-3 with TRBJ2-7; D possibly uses TRBD1 or TRBD2 (6 bases each). V lost 4 bases and J 3 bases, leaving 16 bases between the germline ends. The CDR3 covers 15 residues. Germline-derived CDR1 and CDR2 are SGHTA and FQGTGA. The chain's CDR3 is CASSSIWGASYEQYF. In DNA, the CDR3 is TGTGCCAGCAGCTCCATTTGGGGGGCTAGCTACGAGCAGTACTTC.

The chain recombines TRBV28 with TRBJ1-5; TRBD1 might be the D (5 bases). The CDR3 is made up of 12 amino acids. Germline assignment: CDR1 MDHEN and CDR2 SYDVKM. Trimming removed 6 bases at V and 2 bases at J, with 5 bases between. As DNA, the CDR3 is TGTGCCAGCAGACAGGGCAATCAGCCCCAGCATTTT. Translated, it gives CASRQGNQPQHF.

This clonotype was seen ten or more times. CDR3: CAIRAGTGESNEQFF. The CDR3, as DNA: TGTGCCATCAGAGCCGGGACAGGGGAGTCCAATGAGCAGTTCTTC. The chain carries TRBV10-3 and TRBJ2-1, with 10 bases fitting TRBD1. The germline V gene has CDR1 ENHRY and CDR2 SYGVKD. This CDR3 has 15 residues. The junction had 8 bases not matched to a gene; V was cut back by 6 bases and J by 6 bases.